These T cell receptor beta chains were read from a single sample in a study of shared clonotypes between healthy human individuals. The protocol was immunoSEQ multiplex PCR, while the TCRdb copy is restricted to in-frame clones and leaves out a portion. This table has over 2 million clones, just under 95% appearing once. Sequencing input: naive CD4+ T cells from PBMCs. These receptors all stem from a man younger than 35 in good health. Some clones in this sample may be carry-over from other donors' samples. The CDR3 runs from the conserved cysteine through the conserved F or W. The D gene is left open where the match is weak. Only part of the rows carry a size: once, few, many, or a class if the clone is expanded.

J: TRBJ2-6; size: once; V: TRBV5-6; D: NA; DNA: TGTGCCAGCAGCTTCAAAAGCTCTGGGGCCAACGTCCTGACTTTC; CDR3: CASSFKSSGANVLTF
J: TRBJ1-2; size: NA; V: TRBV5-6; D: NA; DNA: TGTGCCAGCAGCTTGGTTGGTGGGGGCCGCCGTGACTACACCTTC; CDR3: CASSLVGGGRRDYTF
J: TRBJ1-1; size: NA; V: TRBV25-1; D: NA; DNA: TGTGCCAGCAGTCGCAGGTCGGGGGACACTGAAGCTTTCTTT; CDR3: CASSRRSGDTEAFF
J: TRBJ1-2; size: NA; V: TRBV28; D: NA; DNA: TGTGCCAGCAGTTCCCCTGCTTGGACCGACTATGGCTACACCTTC; CDR3: CASSSPAWTDYGYTF
J: TRBJ1-2; size: NA; V: TRBV28; D: NA; DNA: TGTGCCAGCAGTTTAAGGGGGGGCTATGACTACACCTTC; CDR3: CASSLRGGYDYTF
J: TRBJ1-4; size: once; V: TRBV28; D: NA; DNA: TGTGCCAGCAGTGGTCCGGGACAAGATAATGAAAAACTGTTTTTT; CDR3: CASSGPGQDNEKLFF
J: TRBJ2-7; size: once; V: TRBV28; D: TRBD2; DNA: TGTGCCAGCAGCCGCCTTCAGCGGGGACCCTACGAGCAGTACTTC; CDR3: CASSRLQRGPYEQYF
J: TRBJ2-3; size: NA; V: TRBV9; D: TRBD2; DNA: TGTGCCAGCAGCCCAACTAGCGGAGGGGGGCTTACGCAGTATTTT; CDR3: CASSPTSGGGLTQYF
J: TRBJ2-7; size: NA; V: TRBV29-1; D: TRBD2; DNA: TGCAGCGTTGGTGGGGCTAGCGGGAGTTTTAGCTACGAGCAGTACTTC; CDR3: CSVGGASGSFSYEQYF
J: TRBJ2-1; size: NA; V: TRBV5-1; D: NA; DNA: TGCGCCAGCAGTTCAGAGTTCCCCACCAATGAGCAGTTCTTC; CDR3: CASSSEFPTNEQFF
J: TRBJ1-2; size: NA; V: TRBV6-1; D: TRBD1; DNA: TGTGCCAGTTCGGGACAGGCGTTATATGGCTACACCTTC; CDR3: CASSGQALYGYTF
J: TRBJ2-5; size: NA; V: TRBV28; D: NA; DNA: TGTGCCAGCCCGACCTTACCGTACCAAGAGACCCAGTACTTC; CDR3: CASPTLPYQETQYF
J: TRBJ2-1; size: once; V: TRBV28; D: TRBD1; DNA: TGTGCCAGCAAAACCCACGGCCCTGGGACAGCCTACAATGAGCAGTTCTTC; CDR3: CASKTHGPGTAYNEQFF
J: TRBJ1-4; size: NA; V: TRBV15; D: NA; DNA: TGTGCCACCAGCAGAGATTGGTCACCAACTAATGAAAAACTGTTTTTT; CDR3: CATSRDWSPTNEKLFF
J: TRBJ2-1; size: NA; V: TRBV2; D: NA; DNA: TGTGCCAGCAGCTTAGACAGGAGCTCCTACAATGAGCAGTTCTTC; CDR3: CASSLDRSSYNEQFF
J: TRBJ2-2; size: few; V: TRBV19; D: NA; DNA: TGTGCCAGTACCCTTCAAAGTGGCGGGGAGCTGTTTTTT; CDR3: CASTLQSGGELFF
J: TRBJ2-5; size: once; V: TRBV4-1; D: NA; DNA: TGCGCCAGCAGCCAAGGCGGGGTAGAGACCCAGTACTTC; CDR3: CASSQGGVETQYF
J: TRBJ2-5; size: NA; V: TRBV6-1; D: TRBD2; DNA: TGTGCCAGCAGTGAGTTAGCGGGAGTTAGGGAGACCCAGTACTTC; CDR3: CASSELAGVRETQYF
J: TRBJ2-7; size: NA; V: TRBV27; D: NA; DNA: TGTGCCAGCAGGATACCGTCAGGGGGGTCCTACGAGCAGTACTTC; CDR3: CASRIPSGGSYEQYF
J: TRBJ1-3; size: NA; V: TRBV2; D: NA; DNA: TGTGCCAGCAGTGAACGGGCAGGGAGGACCTCTGGAAACACCATATATTTT; CDR3: CASSERAGRTSGNTIYF
J: TRBJ1-1; size: NA; V: TRBV9; D: TRBD1; DNA: TGTGCCAGCAGCGTAGCCCAGGGGGGCAAGAACACTGAAGCTTTCTTT; CDR3: CASSVAQGGKNTEAFF
J: TRBJ1-2; size: NA; V: TRBV2; D: NA; DNA: TGTGCCAGCACACAAAAGGGAGGACGGCTCTATGGCTACACCTTC; CDR3: CASTQKGGRLYGYTF
J: TRBJ2-7; size: NA; V: TRBV2; D: NA; DNA: TGTGCCAGCAGTGGGCGCCTCATCCAAGGGGACGAGCAGTACTTC; CDR3: CASSGRLIQGDEQYF
J: TRBJ2-7; size: NA; V: TRBV6-5; D: NA; DNA: TGTGCCAGCAGTCCCCCGTGGGGCCCCTACGAGCAGTACTTC; CDR3: CASSPPWGPYEQYF
J: TRBJ1-4; size: few; V: TRBV29-1; D: NA; DNA: TGCAGCGTTGGAGGAGATAATGAAAAACTGTTTTTT; CDR3: CSVGGDNEKLFF